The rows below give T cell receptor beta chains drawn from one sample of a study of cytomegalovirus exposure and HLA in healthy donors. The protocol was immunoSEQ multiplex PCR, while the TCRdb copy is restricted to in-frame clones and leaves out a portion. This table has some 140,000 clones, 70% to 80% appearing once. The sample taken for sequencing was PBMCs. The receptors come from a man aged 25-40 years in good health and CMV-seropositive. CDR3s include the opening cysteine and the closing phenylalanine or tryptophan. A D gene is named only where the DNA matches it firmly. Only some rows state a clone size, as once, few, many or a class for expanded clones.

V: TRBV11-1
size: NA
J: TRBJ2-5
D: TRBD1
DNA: TGTGCCAGCAGTCAACAGGGGAAGGAAGAGACCCAGTACTTC
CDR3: CASSQQGKEETQYF

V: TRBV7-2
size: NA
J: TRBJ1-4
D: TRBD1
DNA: TGTGCCAGCAGCCTCCAGACCGGGACAGGGGGCAGAGAACTGTTTTTT
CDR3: CASSLQTGTGGRELFF

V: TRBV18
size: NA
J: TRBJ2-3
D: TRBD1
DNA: TGTGCCAGCTCATCGGTGCGAACCGGGACAGGGTTTACAGATACGCAGTATTTT
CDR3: CASSSVRTGTGFTDTQYF

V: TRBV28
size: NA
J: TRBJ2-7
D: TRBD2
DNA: TGTGCCAGCAGAGGACTAGCGGAGAGCTCCTACGAGCAGTACTTC
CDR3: CASRGLAESSYEQYF

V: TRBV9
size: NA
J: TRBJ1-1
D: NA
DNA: TGTGCCAGCAGCGGGACAGCGAACACTGAAGCTTTCTTT
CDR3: CASSGTANTEAFF

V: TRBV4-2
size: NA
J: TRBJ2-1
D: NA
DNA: TGTGCCAGCAGCCAAGGAGCGGTTCCCTCCTACAATGAGCAGTTCTTC
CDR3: CASSQGAVPSYNEQFF

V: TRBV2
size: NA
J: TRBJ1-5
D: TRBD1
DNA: TGTGCCATCCCGGGACAGAGTAGCAATCAGCCCCAGCATTTT
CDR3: CAIPGQSSNQPQHF

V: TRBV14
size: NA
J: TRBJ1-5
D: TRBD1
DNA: TGTGCCAGCAGCCAAGATTTGGTGGGACAGGGGAGAAATCAGCCCCAGCATTTT
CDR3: CASSQDLVGQGRNQPQHF

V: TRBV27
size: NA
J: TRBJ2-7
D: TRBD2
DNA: TGTGCCAGCAGTTTGTCCTTAGGACTAGCCCACGAGCAGTACTTC
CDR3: CASSLSLGLAHEQYF

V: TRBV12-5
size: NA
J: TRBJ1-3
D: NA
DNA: TGTGCTAGTGGTTTGGCGTCGGACAGCTCTGGAAACACCATATATTTT
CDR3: CASGLASDSSGNTIYF

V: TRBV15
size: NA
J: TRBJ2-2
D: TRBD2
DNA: TGTGCCACCGGAGCGGGACGGAACACCGGGGAGCTGTTTTTT
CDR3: CATGAGRNTGELFF

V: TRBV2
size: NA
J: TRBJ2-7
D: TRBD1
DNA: TGTGCCAGCAGTGTGGACAGGGAGGTGCGGGAGCAGTACTTC
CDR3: CASSVDREVREQYF

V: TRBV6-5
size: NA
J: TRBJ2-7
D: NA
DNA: TGTGCCAGCAGAGGGGGGGAGAGATTATACGAGCAGTACTTC
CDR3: CASRGGERLYEQYF

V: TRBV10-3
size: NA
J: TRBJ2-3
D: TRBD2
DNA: TGTGCCATCAGTGCCACTAGCGTCCGCACAGATACGCAGTATTTT
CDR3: CAISATSVRTDTQYF

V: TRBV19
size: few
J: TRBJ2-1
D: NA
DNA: TGTGCCAGTAATAGGCAGGGTCTTGGTGAGCAGTTCTTC
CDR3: CASNRQGLGEQFF

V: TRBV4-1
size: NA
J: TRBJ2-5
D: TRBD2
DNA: TGCGCCAGCAGCCAATGGGGGGGAGGAAAAGAGACCCAGTACTTC
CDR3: CASSQWGGGKETQYF

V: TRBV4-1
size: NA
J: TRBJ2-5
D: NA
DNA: TGCGCCAGCAGCCCCAGGGTCCAAGAGACCCAGTACTTC
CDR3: CASSPRVQETQYF

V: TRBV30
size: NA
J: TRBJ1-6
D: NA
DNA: TGTGCCTTGGAAGGGGTCCCCCTCCACTTT
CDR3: CALEGVPLHF

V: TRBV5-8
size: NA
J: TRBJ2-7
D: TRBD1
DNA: TGTGCCAGCTTCCGGGACAGTTACGAGCAGTACTTC
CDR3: CASFRDSYEQYF

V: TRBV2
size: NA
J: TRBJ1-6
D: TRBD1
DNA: TGTGCCAGCACCCCTGCCGGGACAGGGAATTCACCCCTCCACTTT
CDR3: CASTPAGTGNSPLHF

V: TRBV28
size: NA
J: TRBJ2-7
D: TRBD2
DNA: TGTGCCAGTCGGGAGGGGGGGCTTGGAAGTTCCTACGAGCAGTACTTC
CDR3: CASREGGLGSSYEQYF

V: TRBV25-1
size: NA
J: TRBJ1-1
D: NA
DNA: TGTGCCAGCAGTGAGGCTGGAGGCACTGAAGCTTTCTTT
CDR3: CASSEAGGTEAFF

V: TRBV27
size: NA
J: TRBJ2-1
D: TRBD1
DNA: TGTGCCAGCAGTCCCGGGACAGGGTCCGAGCAGTTCTTC
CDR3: CASSPGTGSEQFF

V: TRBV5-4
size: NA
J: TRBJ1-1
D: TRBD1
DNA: TGTGCCAGCAGCTTGCCGACAGGGTATGCTGAAGCTTTCTTT
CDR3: CASSLPTGYAEAFF

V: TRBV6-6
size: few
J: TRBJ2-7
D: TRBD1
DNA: TGTGCCAGCACAAGGGACAGGGAGTCGGACGAGCAGTACTTC
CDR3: CASTRDRESDEQYF

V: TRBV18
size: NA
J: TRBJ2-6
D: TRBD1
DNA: TGTGCCAGCTCACCACGGGACAGTATCGGCTCTGGGGCCAACGTCCTGACTTTC
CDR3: CASSPRDSIGSGANVLTF

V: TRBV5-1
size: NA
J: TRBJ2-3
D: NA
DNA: TGCGCCAGCAGTTTTCAGGGGATGACGGGCACAGATACGCAGTATTTT
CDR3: CASSFQGMTGTDTQYF

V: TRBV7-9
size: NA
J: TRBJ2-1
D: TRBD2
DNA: TGTGCCAGCAGCTATCAGGTCGCTAGCGGGAGGGCCGGCAATGAGCAGTTCTTC
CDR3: CASSYQVASGRAGNEQFF

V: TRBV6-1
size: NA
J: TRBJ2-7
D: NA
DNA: TGTGCCAGCAGTGAAGCTCCTAGGCAGTCCCCCGAGCAGTACTTC
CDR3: CASSEAPRQSPEQYF

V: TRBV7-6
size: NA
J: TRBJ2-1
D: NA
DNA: TGTGCCAGCAGCTTAGGCAGGGGACCGAGAAATGAGCAGTTCTTC
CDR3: CASSLGRGPRNEQFF

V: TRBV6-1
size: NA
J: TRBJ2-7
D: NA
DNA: TGTGCCAGAAACCCTGACTGGACACTTCCCTACGAGCAGTACTTC
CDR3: CARNPDWTLPYEQYF

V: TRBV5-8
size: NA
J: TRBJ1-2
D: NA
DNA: TGTGCCAGCAGCTTTAGGGGTCAGAGCAGAGTCTATGGCTACACCTTC
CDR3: CASSFRGQSRVYGYTF

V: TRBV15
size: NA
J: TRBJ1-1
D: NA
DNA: TGTGCCACCAGCAGAGTCCAGGGATCCACTGAAGCTTTCTTT
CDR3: CATSRVQGSTEAFF

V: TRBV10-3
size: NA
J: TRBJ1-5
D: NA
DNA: TGTGCCATCAGTGAGTCGGGCGTTAGCAATCAGCCCCAGCATTTT
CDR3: CAISESGVSNQPQHF

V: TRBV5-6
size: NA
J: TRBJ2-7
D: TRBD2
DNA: TGTGCCAGCAGCCCAGGACTAGCGGGAGGCGCCTACGAGCAGTGCTTC
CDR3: CASSPGLAGGAYEQCF

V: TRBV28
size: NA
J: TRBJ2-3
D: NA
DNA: TGTGCCAGCAGTTTGGCGGCGGGAGATACGCAGTATTTT
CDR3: CASSLAAGDTQYF

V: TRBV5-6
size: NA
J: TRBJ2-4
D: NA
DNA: TGTGCCAGCAGCGCGGGACAGACAGACCTAGCCAAAAACATTCAGTACTTC
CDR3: CASSAGQTDLAKNIQYF

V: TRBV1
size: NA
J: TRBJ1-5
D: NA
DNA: TGCACCAGCAGCCAGAGACGGCAGGGGGTTAGCAATCAGCCCCAGCATTTT
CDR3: CTSSQRRQGVSNQPQHF

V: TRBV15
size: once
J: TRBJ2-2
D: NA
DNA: TGTGCCACCAGTCGATCGGGAGAAGACGGGGAGCTGTTTTTT
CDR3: CATSRSGEDGELFF

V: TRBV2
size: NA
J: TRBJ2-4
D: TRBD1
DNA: TGTGCCAGCAGTACGGACAGGGTCTTGACCAAAAACATTCAGTACTTC
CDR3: CASSTDRVLTKNIQYF

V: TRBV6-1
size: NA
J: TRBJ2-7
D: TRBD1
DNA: TGTTCATGTGGACAGGCCTACGAGCAGTACTTC
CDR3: CSCGQAYEQYF

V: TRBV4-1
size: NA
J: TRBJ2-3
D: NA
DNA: TGCGTCAGCAGCCAAGTAGTAATAGGCACAGATACGCAGTATTTT
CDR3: CVSSQVVIGTDTQYF

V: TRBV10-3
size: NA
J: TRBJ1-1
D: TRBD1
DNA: TGTGCCATCAGGGCGGACAGGGGCGGGTTGGGGAACACTGAAGCTTTCTTT
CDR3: CAIRADRGGLGNTEAFF

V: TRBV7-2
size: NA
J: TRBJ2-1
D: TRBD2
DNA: TGTGCCAGCAGCCTAGCGGGAGGGGGTCTTGAGCAGTTCTTC
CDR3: CASSLAGGGLEQFF

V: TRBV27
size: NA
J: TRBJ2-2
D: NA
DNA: TGTGCCAGCAGTCAAACACGGGTTTCGGGCACCGGGGAGCTGTTTTTT
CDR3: CASSQTRVSGTGELFF

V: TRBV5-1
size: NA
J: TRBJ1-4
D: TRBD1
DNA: TGCGCCAGCAGCATGGGACAGGGGGCAGGGGAAAAACTGTTTTTT
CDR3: CASSMGQGAGEKLFF

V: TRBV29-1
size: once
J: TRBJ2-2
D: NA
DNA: TGCAGCGGGCAGGATTACACCGGGGAGCTGTTTTTT
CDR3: CSGQDYTGELFF